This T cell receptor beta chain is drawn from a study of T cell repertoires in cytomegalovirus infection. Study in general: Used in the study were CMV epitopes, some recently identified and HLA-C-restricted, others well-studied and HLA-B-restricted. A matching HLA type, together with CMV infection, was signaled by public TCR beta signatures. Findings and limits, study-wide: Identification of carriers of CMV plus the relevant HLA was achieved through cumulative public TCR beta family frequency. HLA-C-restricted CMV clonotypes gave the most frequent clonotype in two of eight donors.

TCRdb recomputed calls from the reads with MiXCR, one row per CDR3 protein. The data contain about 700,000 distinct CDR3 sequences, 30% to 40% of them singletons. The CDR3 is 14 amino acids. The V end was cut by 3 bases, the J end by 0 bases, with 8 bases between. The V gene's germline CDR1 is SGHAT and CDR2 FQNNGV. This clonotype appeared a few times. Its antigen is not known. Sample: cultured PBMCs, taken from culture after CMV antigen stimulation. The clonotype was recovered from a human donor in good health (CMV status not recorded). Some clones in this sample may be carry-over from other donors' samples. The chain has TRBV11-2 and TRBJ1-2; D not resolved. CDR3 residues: CASSLRLANYGYTF. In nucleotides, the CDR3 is TGTGCCAGCAGCTTGAGGTTAGCTAACTATGGCTACACCTTC.